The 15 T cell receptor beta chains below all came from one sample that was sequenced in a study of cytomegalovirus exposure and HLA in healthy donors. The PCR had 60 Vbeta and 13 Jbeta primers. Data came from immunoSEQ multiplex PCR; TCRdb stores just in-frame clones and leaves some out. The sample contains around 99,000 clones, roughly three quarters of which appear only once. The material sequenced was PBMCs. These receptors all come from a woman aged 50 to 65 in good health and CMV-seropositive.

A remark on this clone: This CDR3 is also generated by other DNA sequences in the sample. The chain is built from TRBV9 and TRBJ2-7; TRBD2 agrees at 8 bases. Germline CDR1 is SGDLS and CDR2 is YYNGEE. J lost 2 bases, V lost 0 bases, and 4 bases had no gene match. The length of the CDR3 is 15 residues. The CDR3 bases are TGTGCCAGCAGCGTAGGAGGTAGCGGGACCTACGAGCAGTACTTC. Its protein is CASSVGGSGTYEQYF.

The DNA for the CDR3 is TGTGCCAGCAGTTTATCGCCAGGGGGTGATCAGCCCCAGCATTTT. Protein: CASSLSPGGDQPQHF. This chain links TRBV27 with TRBJ1-5; 7 bases line up with TRBD1. CDR3 length: 15 amino acids. Germline lookup yields CDR1 MNHEY and CDR2 SMNVEV (reference sequence). V lost 0 bases to trimming and J lost 5 bases; unmatched junction nucleotides: 4.

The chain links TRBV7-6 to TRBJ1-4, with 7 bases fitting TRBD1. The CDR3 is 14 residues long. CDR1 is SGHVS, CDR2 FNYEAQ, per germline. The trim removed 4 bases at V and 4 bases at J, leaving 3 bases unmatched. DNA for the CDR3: TGTGCCAGCAGCTCCGGGACAGTTAATGAAAAACTGTTTTTT. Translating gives CASSSGTVNEKLFF.

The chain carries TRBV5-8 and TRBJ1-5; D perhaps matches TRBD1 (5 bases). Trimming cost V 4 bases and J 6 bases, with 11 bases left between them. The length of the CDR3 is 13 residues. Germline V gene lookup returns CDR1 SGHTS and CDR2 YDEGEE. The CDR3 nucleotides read TGTGCCAGCAGCGGAGGGAGGGGTCAGCCCCAGCATTTT. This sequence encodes CASSGGRGQPQHF. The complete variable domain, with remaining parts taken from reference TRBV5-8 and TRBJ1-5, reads EAGVTQSPTHLIKTRGQQATLRCSPISGHTSVYWYQQALGLGLQFLLWYDEGEERNRGNFPPRFSGRQFPNYSSELNVNALELEDSALYLCASSGGRGQPQHFGDGTRLSIL.

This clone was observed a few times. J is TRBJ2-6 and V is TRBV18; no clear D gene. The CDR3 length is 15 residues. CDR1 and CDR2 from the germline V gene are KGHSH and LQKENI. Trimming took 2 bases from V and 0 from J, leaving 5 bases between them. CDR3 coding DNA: TGTGCCAGCTCACCAGACACCTCTGGGGCCAACGTCCTGACTTTC. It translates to CASSPDTSGANVLTF.

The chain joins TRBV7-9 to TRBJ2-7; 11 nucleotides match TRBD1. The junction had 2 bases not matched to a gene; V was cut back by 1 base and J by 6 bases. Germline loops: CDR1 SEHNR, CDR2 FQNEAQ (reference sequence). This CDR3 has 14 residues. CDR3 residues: CASSLGDRGSEQYF. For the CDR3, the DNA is TGTGCCAGCAGCTTAGGGGACAGGGGGTCCGAGCAGTACTTC.

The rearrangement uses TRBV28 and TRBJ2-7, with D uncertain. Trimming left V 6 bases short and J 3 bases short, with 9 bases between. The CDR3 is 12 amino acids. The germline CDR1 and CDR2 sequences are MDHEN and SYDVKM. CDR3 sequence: CASSKLYYEQYF. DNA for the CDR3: TGTGCCAGCAGCAAACTCTACTACGAGCAGTACTTC.

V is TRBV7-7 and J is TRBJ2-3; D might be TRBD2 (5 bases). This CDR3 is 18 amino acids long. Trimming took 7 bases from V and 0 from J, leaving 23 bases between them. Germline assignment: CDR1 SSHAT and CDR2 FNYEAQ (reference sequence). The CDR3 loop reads CASKLGGDIRESTDTQYF. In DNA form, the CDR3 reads TGTGCCAGCAAACTAGGCGGTGATATCCGGGAAAGCACAGATACGCAGTATTTT.

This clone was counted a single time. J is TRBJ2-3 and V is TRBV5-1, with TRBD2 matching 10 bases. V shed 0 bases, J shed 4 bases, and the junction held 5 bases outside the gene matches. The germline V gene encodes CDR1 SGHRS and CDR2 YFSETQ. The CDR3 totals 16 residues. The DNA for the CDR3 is TGCGCCAGCAGCTTGGATTCTAGCGGGAGTGCAGATACGCAGTATTTT. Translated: CASSLDSSGSADTQYF.

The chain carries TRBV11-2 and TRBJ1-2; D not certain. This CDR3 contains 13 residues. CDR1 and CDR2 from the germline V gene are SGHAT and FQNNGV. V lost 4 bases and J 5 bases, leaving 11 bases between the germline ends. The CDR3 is CASSSLKEYGYTF. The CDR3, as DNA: TGTGCCAGCAGCTCGTTAAAAGAGTATGGCTACACCTTC. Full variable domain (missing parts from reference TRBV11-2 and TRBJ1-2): EAGVAQSPRYKIIEKRQSVAFWCNPISGHATLYWYQQILGQGPKLLIQFQNNGVVDDSQLPKDRFSAERLKGVDSTLKIQPAKLEDSAVYLCASSSLKEYGYTFGSGTRLTVV.

The CDR3 loop is CASRGGYEQYF. CDR3 nucleotide sequence: TGTGCCAGCAGAGGCGGCTACGAGCAGTACTTC. This rearrangement joins TRBV25-1 to TRBJ2-7; D not certain. The germline V gene has CDR1 MGHDK and CDR2 SYGVNS. V gave up 6 bases and J gave up 3 bases, with 6 bases separating them. The CDR3 loop spans 11 amino acids.

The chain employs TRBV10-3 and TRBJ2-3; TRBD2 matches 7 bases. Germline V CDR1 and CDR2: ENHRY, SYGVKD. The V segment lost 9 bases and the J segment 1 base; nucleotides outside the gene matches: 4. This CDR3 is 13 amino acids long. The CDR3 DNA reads TGTGCCATTGGCGGGAGTGGCACAGATACGCAGTATTTT. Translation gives CAIGGSGTDTQYF.

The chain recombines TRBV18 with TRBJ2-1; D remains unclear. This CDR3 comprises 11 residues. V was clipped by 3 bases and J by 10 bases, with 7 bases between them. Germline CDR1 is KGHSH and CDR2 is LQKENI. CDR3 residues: CASSPATEQFF. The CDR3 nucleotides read TGTGCCAGCTCACCGGCGACAGAGCAGTTCTTC.

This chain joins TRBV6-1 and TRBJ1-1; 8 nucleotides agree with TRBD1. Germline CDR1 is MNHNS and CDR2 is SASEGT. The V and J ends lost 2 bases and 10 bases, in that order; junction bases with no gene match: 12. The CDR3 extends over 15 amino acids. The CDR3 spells CASSEKGLPGGRAFF. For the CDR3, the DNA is TGTGCCAGCAGTGAAAAGGGGTTACCAGGGGGCCGAGCTTTCTTT.

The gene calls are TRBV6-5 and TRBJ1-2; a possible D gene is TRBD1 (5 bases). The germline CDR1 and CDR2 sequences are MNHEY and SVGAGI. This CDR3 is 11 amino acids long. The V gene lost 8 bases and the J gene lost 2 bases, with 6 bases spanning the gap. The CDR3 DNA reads TGTGCCAGCCAGGGCAACTATGGCTACACCTTC. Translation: CASQGNYGYTF.